This TCR beta chain is from a study of blood T cell repertoires in COVID-19. Whole-study context: Both acute and convalescent COVID-19 samples were obtained from the United States, Italy and Spain. T cells, B-cell-depleted T cells, or PBMCs provided the cDNA or gDNA that served as material.

The germline V gene encodes CDR1 SGHRS and CDR2 YFSETQ. Trimming left V 4 bases short and J 0 bases short, with 18 bases between. This CDR3 is 17 amino acids long. Authors' data handling: It was from reference gene primer amplification that nucleated cell counts were estimated. Profiled with immunoSEQ multiplex PCR; TCRdb holds only in-frame clones, not every one. That table supplies the V and J calls and clone size; D and trimming were determined from the DNA. The table has around 250,000 clones, about 80% seen once. The receptor was derived from a woman of 80 years or more with acute or convalescent COVID-19. The sample consisted of peripheral blood. This chain links TRBV5-1 with TRBJ2-3; D might be TRBD1 (5 bases). As DNA, the CDR3 is TGCGCCAGCAGCCAAATGGGGCACGCGGATAGCACAGATACGCAGTATTTT. Translating gives CASSQMGHADSTDTQYF.